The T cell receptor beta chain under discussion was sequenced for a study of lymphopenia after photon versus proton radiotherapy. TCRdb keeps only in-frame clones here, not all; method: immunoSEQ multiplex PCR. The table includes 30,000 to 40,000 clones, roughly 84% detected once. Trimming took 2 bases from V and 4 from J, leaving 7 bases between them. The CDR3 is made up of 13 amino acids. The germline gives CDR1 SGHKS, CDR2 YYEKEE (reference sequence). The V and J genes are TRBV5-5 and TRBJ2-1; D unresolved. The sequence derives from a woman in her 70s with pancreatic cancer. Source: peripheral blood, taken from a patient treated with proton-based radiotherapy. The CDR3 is CASSFRIYNEQFF. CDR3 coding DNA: TGTGCCAGCAGCTTCAGGATATACAATGAGCAGTTCTTC.